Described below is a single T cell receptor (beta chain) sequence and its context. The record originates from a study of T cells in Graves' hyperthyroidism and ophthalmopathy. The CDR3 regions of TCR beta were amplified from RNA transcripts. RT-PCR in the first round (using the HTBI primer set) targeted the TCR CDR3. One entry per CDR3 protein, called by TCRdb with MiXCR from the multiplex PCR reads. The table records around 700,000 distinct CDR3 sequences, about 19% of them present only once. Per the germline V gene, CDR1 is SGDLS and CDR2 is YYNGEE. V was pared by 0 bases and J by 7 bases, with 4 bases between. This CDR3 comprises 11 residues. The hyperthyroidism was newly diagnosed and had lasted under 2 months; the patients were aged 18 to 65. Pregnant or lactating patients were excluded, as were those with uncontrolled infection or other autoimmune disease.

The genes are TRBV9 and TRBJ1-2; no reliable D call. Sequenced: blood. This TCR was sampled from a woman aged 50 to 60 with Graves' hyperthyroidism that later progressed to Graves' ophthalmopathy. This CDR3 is CASSVGSGYTF. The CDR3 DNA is TGTGCCAGCAGCGTAGGGAGTGGCTACACCTTC.